Shown below are 31 T cell receptor beta chains from a single sample sequenced in a study of shared clonotypes between healthy human individuals. Sequencing was performed with immunoSEQ multiplex PCR; in TCRdb, only in-frame clones are kept and a portion is missing. The sample lists approximately 2.1 million clones, approximately 93% occurring once. Specimen: naive CD4+ T cells from PBMCs. Indicated subset: CD45RA+ positively selected. Receptors were obtained from a man aged 18 to 30 in good health. Some clones in this sample may be carry-over from other donors' samples.

V is TRBV5-4 and J is TRBJ2-1; 7 nucleotides agree with TRBD2. In germline, CDR1 is SGHNT, CDR2 YYREEE (reference sequence). CDR3 length: 16 amino acids. Germline trimming cut 4 bases from V and 4 bases from J; bases unmatched to any gene: 11. The DNA of the CDR3 is TGTGCCAGCAGCAACGGCCCGGGACTACAATACAATGAGCAGTTCTTC. Translated, it gives CASSNGPGLQYNEQFF.

A single count supports this clone. The rearrangement links TRBV7-2 to TRBJ2-7; 11 bases line up with TRBD2. After removal of 6 bases from V and 5 bases from J, the junction contained 6 bases not matched to a gene. This CDR3 has 14 residues. The germline CDR1 and CDR2 sequences are SGHTA and FQGNSA. This CDR3 is CASSALAGGHEQYF. In nucleotides, the CDR3 is TGTGCCAGCAGTGCGCTAGCGGGAGGCCACGAGCAGTACTTC.

V and J are TRBV7-8 and TRBJ2-5; 7 positions agree with TRBD2. Trimming took 0 bases from V and 2 from J; bases not matched to a gene: 0. The germline V gene has CDR1 SGHVS and CDR2 FQNEAQ. The CDR3 contains 14 residues. The CDR3 DNA reads TGTGCCAGCAGCTTAGCGGGAGGGCAAGAGACCCAGTACTTC. It codes for CASSLAGGQETQYF.

This clone was picked up one time. J is TRBJ2-7 and V is TRBV28, with D unclear. The germline V gene encodes CDR1 MDHEN and CDR2 SYDVKM. This CDR3 comprises 12 residues. Trimming took off 1 base at V and 2 bases at J, with 3 bases between the two ends. For the CDR3, the DNA is TGTGCCAGCAGTTTATTCACCTACGAGCAGTACTTC. As protein: CASSLFTYEQYF.

This chain joins TRBV7-9 and TRBJ1-1; D may be TRBD1 (6 bases). The CDR3 contains 14 residues. Trimming left V 6 bases short and J 10 bases short, with 21 bases between. The V gene's germline CDR1 is SEHNR and CDR2 FQNEAQ (reference sequence). The CDR3 nucleotides are TGTGCCAGCAGTGGCCGTGGGCGGGGGGCTGGAGCTTTCTTT. It specifies CASSGRGRGAGAFF.

The chain is built from TRBV29-1 and TRBJ2-2; TRBD2 matches at 7 bases. The CDR3 extends over 15 amino acids. The V and J ends lost 6 bases and 7 bases, in that order; junction bases with no gene match: 14. The germline V gene encodes CDR1 SQVTM and CDR2 ANQGSEA. The CDR3 nucleotides are TGCAGCGTCTCTAGGGGAGGGGAGGTTGGCGGGGAGCTGTTTTTT. This translates into CSVSRGGEVGGELFF.

This chain connects TRBV7-2 to TRBJ2-7; D may be TRBD1 (6 bases). This CDR3 contains 14 residues. Germline CDR1 reads SGHTA; CDR2 reads FQGNSA. V was shortened by 4 bases and J by 3 bases, with 13 bases between the two germline ends. This CDR3 is CASSSTGFVYEQYF. CDR3 DNA: TGTGCCAGCAGCTCTACAGGGTTTGTCTACGAGCAGTACTTC.

As regards this clone: Different DNA sequences within this sample yield the same CDR3. The chain employs TRBV7-2 and TRBJ1-5; no reliable D call. CDR1 SGHTA and CDR2 FQGNSA come from the germline V gene. V lost 1 base and J lost 7, with 11 bases in between. The CDR3 spans 14 residues. The CDR3 reads CASSLGPLGQPQHF. CDR3 in DNA: TGTGCCAGCAGCTTAGGGCCCCTCGGCCAGCCCCAGCATTTT. The complete variable domain, with remaining parts taken from reference TRBV7-2 and TRBJ1-5, reads GAGVSQSPSNKVTEKGKDVELRCDPISGHTALYWYRQSLGQGLEFLIYFQGNSAPDKSGLPSDRFSAERTGGSVSTLTIQRTQQEDSAVYLCASSLGPLGQPQHFGDGTRLSIL.

The J gene is TRBJ1-2, the V gene TRBV27; 7 positions match TRBD1. V was pared by 5 bases and J by 7 bases, with 7 bases of the junction left unmatched. The germline V gene encodes CDR1 MNHEY and CDR2 SMNVEV (reference sequence). The CDR3 spans 13 residues. CDR3 loop: CASSIRQGGGYTF. CDR3 nucleotides: TGTGCCAGCAGTATCCGACAGGGTGGTGGCTACACCTTC.

The V and J genes are TRBV5-5 and TRBJ1-2; 7 positions match TRBD1. The CDR3 extends over 16 amino acids. V trimming: 4 bases; J trimming: 2 bases; junction bases outside the gene matches: 11. Germline V gene data show CDR1 as SGHKS and CDR2 as YYEKEE (reference sequence). In DNA, the CDR3 is TGTGCCAGCAGCCCAAGATTCAGACAGGGAAACTATGGCTACACCTTC. This gives the protein CASSPRFRQGNYGYTF.

The chain combines TRBV7-2 with TRBJ2-7; 9 bases line up with TRBD2. The CDR3 covers 14 residues. The germline gives CDR1 SGHTA, CDR2 FQGNSA. V gave up 5 bases and J gave up 2 bases; unmatched junction bases: 4. The CDR3 DNA reads TGTGCCAGCAGCACCGGACTAGCGCCCTACGAGCAGTACTTC. This encodes CASSTGLAPYEQYF.

The V and J genes are TRBV6-1 and TRBJ1-1; D is possibly TRBD1 (6 bases). V lost 6 bases and J 4 bases, leaving 15 bases between the germline ends. Germline values: CDR1 MNHNS, CDR2 SASEGT. The CDR3 covers 14 residues. The chain's CDR3 is CASSTIGGSTEAFF. For the CDR3, the DNA is TGTGCCAGCAGCACTATAGGGGGTAGCACTGAAGCTTTCTTT.

CDR3 in amino acids: CASRSSGSPNEQFF. The CDR3 DNA follows: TGTGCCAGCAGGAGTAGCGGGAGCCCCAATGAGCAGTTCTTC. The V gene is TRBV7-9, the J gene TRBJ2-1; TRBD2 agrees at 9 bases. The CDR3 consists of 14 residues. J lost 6 bases, V lost 6 bases, and 6 bases had no gene match. Germline CDR1 reads SEHNR; CDR2 reads FQNEAQ (reference sequence).

V is TRBV25-1 and J is TRBJ2-3; D is undetermined. CDR3 length: 11 residues. The ends were cut back, 3 bases at V and 6 bases at J, with 4 bases in the middle. CDR1 is MGHDK, CDR2 SYGVNS, per germline. The CDR3 DNA reads TGTGCCAGCAGTGACGAGGATACGCAGTATTTT. This sequence encodes CASSDEDTQYF.

V is TRBV5-1 and J is TRBJ1-3; 9 bases agree with TRBD1. The J segment lost 1 base and the V segment lost 1 base, leaving 12 bases of the junction unmatched. The length of the CDR3 is 19 residues. Germline-derived CDR1 and CDR2 are SGHRS and YFSETQ. The CDR3 spells CASSLRGQGGTGSGNTIYF. The CDR3 region has the DNA TGCGCCAGCAGCTTGAGGGGACAGGGCGGGACGGGGTCTGGAAACACCATATATTTT. Supplemented by reference TRBV5-1 and TRBJ1-3, the full variable domain reads KAGVTQTPRYLIKTRGQQVTLSCSPISGHRSVSWYQQTPGQGLQFLFEYFSETQRNKGNFPGRFSGRQFSNSRSEMNVSTLELGDSALYLCASSLRGQGGTGSGNTIYFGEGSWLTVV.

J is TRBJ1-2 and V is TRBV10-3, with D hard to call. Looked up from germline, CDR1 is ENHRY and CDR2 is SYGVKD. V lost 10 bases, J lost 7 bases, and 25 bases lay in between. CDR3 length: 15 amino acids. CDR3 DNA: TGTGCCAGCACGCCTCCTATAACCCTGACGGGTGGCTACACCTTC. Its protein product is CASTPPITLTGGYTF.

This clone was seen once. The chain combines TRBV27 with TRBJ1-2; no reliable D call. Germline V CDR1 and CDR2: MNHEY, SMNVEV (reference sequence). The CDR3 consists of 16 residues. V lost 3 bases, J lost 8 bases, and 22 bases lay in between. CDR3 sequence reads: CASSFTAAEGRRGYTF. In DNA form, the CDR3 reads TGTGCCAGCAGTTTCACCGCCGCGGAGGGAAGGAGGGGCTACACCTTC.

As to this clone: Other DNA sequences from this sample encode an identical CDR3 as well. This chain uses TRBV29-1 with TRBJ2-3; D remains ambiguous. Germline V gene sequence: CDR1 SQVTM, CDR2 ANQGSEA. Trimming pared 4 bases from V and 6 bases from J, leaving 11 bases between. The CDR3 extends over 12 amino acids. The CDR3 protein is CSVVSGSDTQYF. The CDR3 DNA reads TGCAGCGTTGTTTCAGGTTCTGATACGCAGTATTTT.

The rearrangement links TRBV25-1 to TRBJ1-3, with no clear D. Germline V lookup: CDR1 MGHDK, CDR2 SYGVNS. The CDR3 has 13 residues. V gave up 5 bases and J gave up 9 bases, with 14 bases separating them. The CDR3 loop is CASSRDGLSTIYF. CDR3 nucleotide sequence: TGTGCCAGCAGTAGAGATGGTCTCAGCACCATATATTTT.

The gene calls are TRBV19 and TRBJ2-2, with 12 bases aligning to TRBD1. Germline V gene sequence: CDR1 LNHDA, CDR2 SQIVND (reference sequence). There are 15 residues in the CDR3. J was trimmed by 5 bases and V by 6 bases; bases with no gene match: 4. The CDR3 coding sequence is TGTGCCAGTAGACCGGGACAGGGGGCAACCGGGGAGCTGTTTTTT. It is translated as CASRPGQGATGELFF.

In DNA, the CDR3 is TGTGCCAGCAGCGTAGCTGGAGGGGCTGGCTACAATGAGCAGTTCTTC. This codes for CASSVAGGAGYNEQFF. The chain joins TRBV9 to TRBJ2-1; possibly TRBD2 for D (6 bases). The CDR3 is 16 residues long. Trimming took 0 bases from V and 3 from J, leaving 13 bases between them. Per the germline V gene, CDR1 is SGDLS and CDR2 is YYNGEE.

This chain links TRBV7-9 with TRBJ2-1; 14 nucleotides line up with TRBD2. The CDR3 spans 18 residues. Germline CDR1 is SEHNR and CDR2 is FQNEAQ (reference sequence). After removal of 4 bases from V and 5 bases from J, the junction contained 10 bases not matched to a gene. The CDR3 DNA reads as TGTGCCAGCAGCTCTCAGTCGAGGGGACTAGCGGGAGACAATGAGCAGTTCTTC. It specifies CASSSQSRGLAGDNEQFF.

In regard to this clone: Other DNA sequences within the sample encode an identical CDR3. The V and J genes are TRBV27 and TRBJ2-1; D call uncertain. This CDR3 contains 13 residues. Trimming stripped 5 bases from V and 0 bases from J, with 5 bases between. Germline CDR1 and CDR2: MNHEY and SMNVEV (reference sequence). The CDR3 reads CASSRSSYNEQFF. DNA of the CDR3: TGTGCCAGCAGTCGTTCCTCCTACAATGAGCAGTTCTTC.

The chain is built from TRBV7-9 and TRBJ2-3; 9 bases align to TRBD2. CDR1 and CDR2 from the germline V gene are SEHNR and FQNEAQ (reference sequence). The CDR3 contains 17 residues. V trimming: 5 bases; J trimming: 2 bases; junction bases outside the gene matches: 11. This CDR3 reads CASSPQLTSGFTDTQYF. The CDR3 region has the DNA TGTGCCAGCAGCCCCCAACTGACTAGCGGATTCACAGATACGCAGTATTTT.

This clone was recorded only once. The chain combines TRBV28 with TRBJ2-7; TRBD1 or TRBD2 may be the D gene (5 bases each). Germline V gene lookup returns CDR1 MDHEN and CDR2 SYDVKM. CDR3 length: 14 residues. The V gene lost 5 bases and the J gene lost 0 bases, with 11 bases spanning the gap. The CDR3: CASSGRDGSYEQYF. In DNA, the CDR3 is TGTGCCAGCAGTGGCCGGGACGGCTCCTACGAGCAGTACTTC.

The rearrangement joins TRBV10-3 to TRBJ2-2, with D perhaps TRBD1 or TRBD2 (5 bases each). From germline, CDR1 is ENHRY and CDR2 SYGVKD. The CDR3 sequence is 15 residues long. Deletions cut 4 bases from V and 6 bases from J, with 15 bases between. Here the CDR3 reads CAISGQTGTAGELFF. CDR3 sequence (DNA): TGTGCCATCAGTGGGCAAACCGGGACGGCCGGGGAGCTGTTTTTT.

This chain joins TRBV5-4 and TRBJ2-3; 11 bases map to TRBD1. Germline CDR1 SGHNT, CDR2 YYREEE (reference sequence). Germline trimming cut 4 bases from V and 4 bases from J; bases unmatched to any gene: 8. The CDR3 is 16 residues long. The CDR3 DNA follows: TGTGCCAGCAGCCAGCCGGGACAGGGGGACTCAGATACGCAGTATTTT. Residues: CASSQPGQGDSDTQYF.

The chain uses TRBV9 and TRBJ2-7; the match to TRBD2 covers 8 bases. In germline, CDR1 is SGDLS, CDR2 YYNGEE. The CDR3 is 16 amino acids. V dropped 3 bases and J dropped 2; count of bases not matched to a gene: 10. The CDR3 DNA reads TGTGCCAGCAGCGACCCCCGGGCGGGAGGTGCCTACGAGCAGTACTTC. This sequence encodes CASSDPRAGGAYEQYF.

The chain is built from TRBV28 and TRBJ2-7, with D maybe TRBD1 (6 bases). The germline V gene has CDR1 MDHEN and CDR2 SYDVKM. CDR3 length equals 13 residues. The ends were cut back, 3 bases at V and 3 bases at J, with 9 bases in the middle. This CDR3 is CASSFQGLYEQYF. CDR3 in DNA: TGTGCCAGCAGTTTCCAGGGGCTCTACGAGCAGTACTTC.

This chain connects TRBV6-6 to TRBJ2-5; D tentatively reads TRBD1 or TRBD2 (5 bases each). CDR3 length: 12 residues. The V end was cut by 6 bases, the J end by 11 bases, with 16 bases between. Germline CDR1 and CDR2: MNHNY and SVGAGI (reference sequence). The CDR3: CASSTRVGEQYF. The CDR3 DNA reads TGTGCCAGCAGCACTAGGGTGGGGGAGCAGTACTTC.

CDR3: CASSAAGGAYEQFF. The CDR3 DNA sequence: TGTGCCAGCAGTGCGGCGGGAGGGGCATATGAGCAGTTCTTC. The chain has TRBV2 and TRBJ2-1, with 9 bases lining up with TRBD2. V was pared by 4 bases and J by 8 bases, with 6 bases of the junction left unmatched. The CDR3 loop spans 14 amino acids. The germline V gene has CDR1 SNHLY and CDR2 FYNNEI.